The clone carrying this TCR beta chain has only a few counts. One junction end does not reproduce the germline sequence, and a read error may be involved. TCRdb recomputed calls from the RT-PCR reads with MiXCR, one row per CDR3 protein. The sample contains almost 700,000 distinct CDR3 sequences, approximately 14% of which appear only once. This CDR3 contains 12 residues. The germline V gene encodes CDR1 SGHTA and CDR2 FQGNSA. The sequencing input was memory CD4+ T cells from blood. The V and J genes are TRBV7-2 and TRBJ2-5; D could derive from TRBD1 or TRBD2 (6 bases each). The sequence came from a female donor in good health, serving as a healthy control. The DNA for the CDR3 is TGTGCCAGCAGCACACGGGGACACCGGAGGGACTTC. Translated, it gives CASSTRGHRRDF.